The next 23 T cell receptor beta chains were all read from a single sample in a study of technical replicates of blood from several donors. Libraries were prepared by immunoSEQ multiplex PCR; TCRdb keeps only in-frame clonotypes and omits some of them. Altogether 60,000 to 90,000 clones are present, around 93% being singletons, with the ten largest covering 0.2% to 0.3%. The material sequenced was T cells isolated from PBMCs. The receptors originated from a human donor in good health.

The chain uses TRBV19 and TRBJ2-7, with 8 bases identical to TRBD1. The germline V gene encodes CDR1 LNHDA and CDR2 SQIVND (reference sequence). This CDR3 comprises 16 residues. J gave up 4 bases and V 8 bases, and 16 bases lay outside the gene matches. DNA for the CDR3: TGTGCCAGTGCGCCTTTTACAGGGGGATTTCCTTACGAGCAGTACTTC. Amino acid sequence: CASAPFTGGFPYEQYF.

J is TRBJ2-3 and V is TRBV19, with D tentatively TRBD2 (5 bases). The CDR3 has 17 residues. The V end lost 5 bases, the J end lost 5 bases, and 23 bases lay between the germline ends. Germline CDR1 reads LNHDA; CDR2 reads SQIVND (reference sequence). The CDR3 sequence is CASSPVRRLAGEDTQYF. Written as DNA, the CDR3 is TGTGCCAGTAGTCCAGTTCGCCGGCTAGCCGGCGAAGATACGCAGTATTTT.

The V and J genes are TRBV11-2 and TRBJ1-1, with no clear D. Germline loops: CDR1 SGHAT, CDR2 FQNNGV. The CDR3 is 13 residues long. Trimming left V 0 bases short and J 10 bases short, with 12 bases between. The CDR3 is CASSLDPGLPAFF. Here the CDR3 DNA reads TGTGCCAGCAGCTTAGATCCAGGTTTGCCAGCTTTCTTT.

CDR3 in DNA: TGTGCCAGCAGCGCGGACAGGGGTAGTCAGCCCCAGCATTTT. It codes for CASSADRGSQPQHF. The gene calls are TRBV5-6 and TRBJ1-5; the match to TRBD1 covers 9 bases. The ends lost 4 bases at V and 6 bases at J; junction bases unmatched: 5. Germline values: CDR1 SGHDT, CDR2 YYEEEE. The CDR3 has 14 residues.

The chain combines TRBV6-5 with TRBJ1-5; 9 bases line up with TRBD1. The V segment lost 6 bases and the J segment 5 bases; nucleotides outside the gene matches: 8. The length of the CDR3 is 15 residues. Germline assignment: CDR1 MNHEY and CDR2 SVGAGI. The CDR3 loop is CASRGTGGWDQPQHF. The CDR3 DNA follows: TGTGCCAGCAGGGGAACAGGGGGCTGGGATCAGCCCCAGCATTTT.

This chain uses TRBV7-8 with TRBJ2-2; D is possibly TRBD1 (7 bases). This CDR3 is 19 amino acids long. Germline-derived CDR1 and CDR2 are SGHVS and FQNEAQ. The V and J ends lost 1 base and 4 bases respectively, with 22 bases between them. As DNA, the CDR3 is TGTGCCAGCAGCTTAGAGGGTGTCAGGGGGGACAGATCCACCGGGGAGCTGTTTTTT. It translates to CASSLEGVRGDRSTGELFF.

This sequence joins TRBV6-5 and TRBJ2-2, with D perhaps matching TRBD2 (6 bases). Between the trimmed V and J ends, which lost 0 bases and 1 base, there was a span of 9 bases. In germline, CDR1 is MNHEY, CDR2 SVGAGI. The CDR3 has 16 amino acids. The CDR3 region has the DNA TGTGCCAGCAGTTACTCGGGGACTGTGAACACCGGGGAGCTGTTTTTT. Translated: CASSYSGTVNTGELFF.

The rearrangement uses TRBV2 and TRBJ1-4, with D perhaps matching TRBD1 (5 bases). From germline, CDR1 is SNHLY and CDR2 FYNNEI. Trimming took 6 bases from V and 0 from J, leaving 14 bases between them. The CDR3 totals 16 residues. CDR3 bases: TGTGCCAGCAGGGACTGGGGGACTCCAACTAATGAAAAACTGTTTTTT. It translates to CASRDWGTPTNEKLFF.

V is TRBV5-1 and J is TRBJ2-3, with 9 bases lining up with TRBD2. Germline trimming cut 4 bases from V and 1 base from J; bases unmatched to any gene: 16. The germline V gene has CDR1 SGHRS and CDR2 YFSETQ. The CDR3 has 19 amino acids. The CDR3 region is CASSHPVVAGASGTDTQYF. For the CDR3, the DNA is TGCGCCAGCAGCCACCCCGTGGTAGCGGGGGCTTCGGGCACAGATACGCAGTATTTT.

This clone occurred a few times. The V and J genes are TRBV2 and TRBJ1-6; the match to TRBD1 covers 8 bases. The CDR3 covers 15 residues. Germline-derived CDR1 and CDR2 are SNHLY and FYNNEI. With 5 bases clipped from V and 1 base from J, the junction kept 1 base outside the gene matches. Here the CDR3 reads CASSRTGSYNSPLHF. In DNA form, the CDR3 reads TGTGCCAGCAGTAGGACAGGGTCCTATAATTCACCCCTCCACTTT.

The chain couples TRBV28 to TRBJ2-7, with TRBD1 identical over 8 bases. CDR1 is MDHEN and CDR2 is SYDVKM in the germline V gene. With 8 bases clipped from V and 4 bases from J, the junction kept 10 bases outside the gene matches. The CDR3 covers 14 residues. The chain's CDR3 is CASGRGTGNYEQYF. The CDR3 DNA follows: TGTGCCAGCGGACGAGGGACAGGTAATTACGAGCAGTACTTC.

The chain uses TRBV6-1 and TRBJ2-2, with D tentatively TRBD2 (6 bases). V gave up 5 bases and J gave up 0 bases, with 10 bases separating them. This CDR3 region has 15 residues. Germline V CDR1 and CDR2: MNHNS, SASEGT. The CDR3, as DNA: TGTGCCAGCAGTACCCCTAGCGCGAACACCGGGGAGCTGTTTTTT. Encoded protein: CASSTPSANTGELFF.

This chain connects TRBV28 to TRBJ2-6; 7 bases are a match to TRBD1. V lost 5 bases to trimming and J lost 0 bases; unmatched junction nucleotides: 4. The germline gives CDR1 MDHEN, CDR2 SYDVKM. The CDR3 has 16 amino acids. The CDR3 loop reads CASSATGRSGANVLTF. The CDR3 DNA sequence: TGTGCCAGCAGTGCGACAGGGCGCTCTGGGGCCAACGTCCTGACTTTC.

V usage is TRBV9 and J usage is TRBJ2-3, with a tentative D call TRBD2 (6 bases). Per the germline V gene, CDR1 is SGDLS and CDR2 is YYNGEE. Between the trimmed V and J ends, which lost 2 bases and 0 bases, there was a span of 13 bases. The CDR3 is 16 amino acids. CDR3 sequence reads: CASSVSGGASTDTQYF. The DNA for the CDR3 is TGTGCCAGCAGCGTCTCCGGGGGTGCTAGCACAGATACGCAGTATTTT.

The chain joins TRBV6-1 to TRBJ2-7; tentatively, D is TRBD1 (5 bases). The V gene's germline CDR1 is MNHNS and CDR2 SASEGT. This CDR3 comprises 12 residues. Trimming stripped 6 bases from V and 6 bases from J, with 12 bases between. The CDR3, as DNA: TGTGCCAGCAGACAGGTAGTGCGCGAGCAGTACTTC. Protein sequence: CASRQVVREQYF.

The CDR3 DNA reads as TGTGCCAGCAGTGATAGCGGAGGAGCCTACAATGAGCAGTTCTTC. This encodes CASSDSGGAYNEQFF. This rearrangement joins TRBV6-1 to TRBJ2-1, with D maybe TRBD2 (6 bases). The V end lost 3 bases, the J end lost 2 bases, and 11 bases lay between the germline ends. CDR3 length equals 15 residues. The V gene's germline CDR1 is MNHNS and CDR2 SASEGT.

V usage is TRBV11-3 and J usage is TRBJ1-2; D is unclear. CDR3 size: 15 residues. Germline V gene sequence: CDR1 SGHNT, CDR2 YENEEA. V lost 5 bases and J 7 bases, leaving 20 bases between the germline ends. This CDR3 reads CASSPPSVLNGGYTF. CDR3 nucleotides: TGTGCCAGCAGCCCCCCTTCGGTTCTGAACGGTGGCTACACCTTC.

The V gene is TRBV7-9, the J gene TRBJ1-2; D is perhaps TRBD1 (6 bases). This CDR3 contains 13 residues. Germline V gives CDR1 SEHNR, CDR2 FQNEAQ (reference sequence). V was trimmed by 4 bases and J by 2 bases, leaving 8 bases between them. In nucleotides, the CDR3 is TGTGCCAGCAGCTACAGGGAGAACTATGGCTACACCTTC. Translation gives CASSYRENYGYTF.

The chain joins TRBV5-1 to TRBJ1-5, with 9 bases that match TRBD1. Germline loops: CDR1 SGHRS, CDR2 YFSETQ. Trimming removed 5 bases from V and 2 bases from J; junction bases left unmatched: 2. The CDR3 length is 14 residues. The CDR3 region is CASSWTGGNQPQHF. DNA of the CDR3: TGCGCCAGCAGTTGGACAGGGGGCAATCAGCCCCAGCATTTT.

Concerning this clone: This specimen includes other DNA sequences encoding the same CDR3. V and J are TRBV19 and TRBJ2-1; 11 bases are shared with TRBD2. This CDR3 region has 15 residues. Trimming took 1 base from V and 5 from J; bases not matched to a gene: 1. The germline V gene has CDR1 LNHDA and CDR2 SQIVND (reference sequence). In DNA form, the CDR3 reads TGTGCCAGTAGTATAGGACTAGCGGGAAACAATGAGCAGTTCTTC. It yields the protein CASSIGLAGNNEQFF.

This sequence joins TRBV10-3 and TRBJ2-5; 7 bases agree with TRBD2. With 4 bases clipped from V and 5 bases from J, the junction kept 10 bases outside the gene matches. The CDR3 contains 15 residues. Germline lookup yields CDR1 ENHRY and CDR2 SYGVKD. CDR3 in amino acids: CAISGEGGPGETQYF. The CDR3 nucleotides are TGTGCCATCAGTGGTGAGGGAGGGCCAGGTGAGACCCAGTACTTC.

V and J are TRBV6-5 and TRBJ2-1, with 11 bases that match TRBD2. V was pared by 4 bases and J by 2 bases, with 4 bases of the junction left unmatched. This CDR3 is 16 amino acids long. CDR1 and CDR2 from the germline V gene are MNHEY and SVGAGI. The CDR3 loop reads CASSSPTSGAYNEQFF. CDR3 in DNA: TGTGCCAGCAGTTCCCCGACTAGCGGGGCCTACAATGAGCAGTTCTTC.

This chain connects TRBV6-5 to TRBJ2-3; 10 bases fit TRBD2. The germline gives CDR1 MNHEY, CDR2 SVGAGI. The V segment lost 4 bases and the J segment 7 bases; nucleotides outside the gene matches: 8. This CDR3 spans 15 amino acids. CDR3 region: CASSSLAGAFHTQYF. In DNA, the CDR3 is TGTGCCAGCAGTTCCCTAGCGGGAGCCTTCCATACGCAGTATTTT.